This passage covers 10 T cell receptor beta chains from one sample sequenced in a study of CD8 T cells in Susac syndrome. RNA, at about 0.5 to 1 ug, was reverse transcribed with random hexamers. Via MiXCR, TCRdb re-called the immunoSEQ multiplex PCR reads, giving one row per CDR3 protein. Of roughly 1,200 distinct CDR3 sequences in the sample, less than 70% are singletons; the top ten hold about 20%. Memory subsets were defined for TEMRA sorting by CD27 and CD45RA staining. Sample: CD8+ TEMRA cells from PBMCs. Subset specified: FACS-sorted terminally differentiated effector memory CD8+ T cells re-expressing CD45RA (CD8+ TEMRA). These receptors all stem from a human donor with Susac syndrome.

This clonotype was counted once. This sequence joins TRBV28 and TRBJ1-1; 11 bases line up with TRBD1. CDR1 is MDHEN and CDR2 is SYDVKM in the germline V gene. Trimming removed 0 bases from V and 1 base from J; junction bases left unmatched: 7. The CDR3 is made up of 18 amino acids. CDR3 protein: CASSLWGQGDSRNTEAFF. CDR3 nucleotide sequence: TGTGCCAGCAGTTTATGGGGACAGGGGGACTCCAGGAACACTGAAGCTTTCTTT.

This clonotype occurred a few times. The chain is built from TRBV6-1 and TRBJ2-3; no firm D call. Germline V gives CDR1 MNHNS, CDR2 SASEGT. The CDR3 loop spans 14 amino acids. The germline V and J ends were trimmed by 8 bases and 4 bases, with 16 bases remaining between them. CDR3 sequence: CASVLGSAADTQYF. The CDR3 DNA follows: TGTGCCAGCGTCCTTGGGTCCGCGGCAGATACGCAGTATTTT.

V is TRBV5-8 and J is TRBJ2-4, with D perhaps being TRBD1 or TRBD2 (6 bases each). This CDR3 has 16 amino acids. CDR1 and CDR2 (germline): SGHTS, YDEGEE. For the CDR3, the DNA is TGTTCCATCAGCCCCCGTGGGGGGCGGTCGGAAAACATTCAGTACTTC. This encodes CSISPRGGRSENIQYF.

Within the sample, this clonotype is large. The genes are TRBV6-5 and TRBJ1-5; TRBD1 is a possible D gene (5 bases). Trimming left V 4 bases short and J 5 bases short, with 18 bases between. The CDR3 is made up of 16 amino acids. CDR1 is MNHEY, CDR2 SVGAGI, per germline. The CDR3 DNA reads TGTGCCAGCAGTTTCTCGGCTGACGGAGGGGATCAGCCCCAGCATTTT. Translated, it gives CASSFSADGGDQPQHF.

This chain uses TRBV6-5 with TRBJ2-5; D gene uncertain. This CDR3 spans 15 amino acids. Germline loops: CDR1 MNHEY, CDR2 SVGAGI. V was pared by 8 bases and J by 6 bases, with 22 bases between. DNA for the CDR3: TGTGCCAGCGGTCCCGAGGTCCGAGGAGTGAAGACCCAGTACTTC. Translating it yields CASGPEVRGVKTQYF.

This clonotype has only a few counts. This chain joins TRBV11-2 and TRBJ2-5, with 10 bases fitting TRBD2. Trimming at V came to 3 bases and at J to 9 bases, leaving 13 bases not matched to a gene. The CDR3 is 16 residues long. CDR1 is SGHAT, CDR2 FQNNGV, per germline. The CDR3 DNA reads as TGTGCCAGCAGCTTGGCTAGCGGGGGCCGGGGGGATCCCCAGTACTTC. It translates to CASSLASGGRGDPQYF.

CDR3 amino acids: CASSPGQLSIGNTIYF. The CDR3 DNA reads TGTGCCAGCAGCCCCGGACAGCTCTCTATCGGAAACACCATATATTTT. This chain links TRBV9 with TRBJ1-3, with D possibly matching TRBD1 (6 bases). CDR1 is SGDLS and CDR2 is YYNGEE in the germline V gene. The CDR3 contains 16 residues. V was trimmed by 4 bases and J by 4 bases, leaving 18 bases between them.

The table lists this clonotype with a count of one. This chain uses TRBV19 with TRBJ2-1; a possible D gene is TRBD2 (6 bases). V was cut by 3 bases and J by 0 bases, with 9 bases left in between. The CDR3 is made up of 15 amino acids. CDR1 LNHDA and CDR2 SQIVND come from the germline V gene (reference sequence). CDR3 amino acids: CASSIGLNSYNEQFF. The CDR3 DNA follows: TGTGCCAGTAGTATCGGACTAAACTCCTACAATGAGCAGTTCTTC.

The chain uses TRBV5-5 and TRBJ2-1; D is ambiguous. Germline assignment: CDR1 SGHKS and CDR2 YYEKEE (reference sequence). The CDR3 consists of 15 residues. V lost 4 bases and J 0 bases, leaving 11 bases between the germline ends. The CDR3 DNA follows: TGTGCCAGCAGCCTGGGGTACAACTCCTACAATGAGCAGTTCTTC. Translating gives CASSLGYNSYNEQFF.

The sample holds a few counts of this clonotype. J is TRBJ1-1 and V is TRBV29-1; the D gene is possibly TRBD1 (5 bases). The germline V gene has CDR1 SQVTM and CDR2 ANQGSEA. V was cut by 5 bases and J by 0 bases, with 16 bases left in between. There are 15 residues in the CDR3. As DNA, the CDR3 is TGCAGCGTTTGGGAAGGGGCCTCCCTGAACACTGAAGCTTTCTTT. Translated, it gives CSVWEGASLNTEAFF.